These 13 T cell receptor beta chains originate from one sample sequenced in a study of blood T cell repertoires in COVID-19. Produced via immunoSEQ multiplex PCR; TCRdb's table is partial and in-frame only. The table lists about 250,000 clones, 65% to 85% of them singletons. Sequenced material: peripheral blood. The receptors come from a woman of 80 years or more with acute or convalescent COVID-19.

The J gene is TRBJ2-3, the V gene TRBV2; 10 bases agree with TRBD2. The CDR3 is 16 residues long. Germline CDR1 is SNHLY and CDR2 is FYNNEI. Germline trimming cut 6 bases from V and 3 bases from J; bases unmatched to any gene: 9. The DNA of the CDR3 is TGTGCCAGCAGGTGGGGAGCGGGAGGGGGAACAGATACGCAGTATTTT. Its translation is CASRWGAGGGTDTQYF.

The J gene is TRBJ2-7, the V gene TRBV3-1 (or the pseudogene TRBV3-2); D gene uncertain. CDR1 and CDR2 (germline): LGHDT, YNNKEL (reference sequence). V was shortened by 1 base and J by 3 bases, with 4 bases between the two germline ends. This CDR3 comprises 12 residues. The CDR3 coding sequence is TGTGCCAGCAGCCAAGCAGTCTACGAGCAGTACTTC. Translated: CASSQAVYEQYF.

In DNA form, the CDR3 reads TGTGCCAGCAGTCCCGGGGTACGGGGGAACATTCAGTACTTC. It specifies CASSPGVRGNIQYF. The chain employs TRBV6-5 and TRBJ2-4, with a weak D call TRBD2 (6 bases). The CDR3 covers 14 residues. From germline, CDR1 is MNHEY and CDR2 SVGAGI. With 5 bases removed from V and 7 bases from J, the gap between germline ends came to 15 bases.

V and J are TRBV6-5 and TRBJ2-7; tentative D call: TRBD1 (6 bases). The CDR3 loop spans 13 amino acids. Germline V gene lookup returns CDR1 MNHEY and CDR2 SVGAGI. V lost 5 bases to trimming and J lost 2 bases, with 10 bases between them. CDR3 residues: CASSRDTTYEQYF. In DNA form, the CDR3 reads TGTGCCAGCAGTCGGGACACTACCTACGAGCAGTACTTC.

This clone has a single count. This chain joins TRBV7-2 and TRBJ1-6; TRBD1 is a possible D gene (6 bases). This CDR3 has 15 amino acids. The V gene's germline CDR1 is SGHTA and CDR2 FQGNSA. Trimming took off 2 bases at V and 8 bases at J, with 13 bases between the two ends. The DNA of the CDR3 is TGTGCCAGCAGCTTAACGCGGGGGGCTGATTCACCCCTCCACTTT. Its protein is CASSLTRGADSPLHF.

This clone appeared a few times. The chain's CDR3 is CASSLDRTARGTGELFF. The CDR3 DNA follows: TGTGCCAGCAGCTTGGATAGGACAGCCCGAGGCACCGGGGAGCTGTTTTTT. The rearrangement links TRBV5-8 to TRBJ2-2, with D possibly matching TRBD1 (6 bases). Germline values: CDR1 SGHTS, CDR2 YDEGEE. The CDR3 runs 17 residues. V was pared by 0 bases and J by 4 bases, with 16 bases between.

This chain joins TRBV2 and TRBJ2-2, with TRBD2 matching 14 bases. CDR1 is SNHLY, CDR2 FYNNEI, per germline. After removal of 11 bases from V and 5 bases from J, the junction contained 10 bases not matched to a gene. The CDR3 sequence is 16 residues long. CDR3 residues: CADQAGTSGRTGELFF. In DNA, the CDR3 is TGTGCCGACCAAGCCGGGACTAGCGGGAGAACCGGGGAGCTGTTTTTT. Full variable domain (outside the CDR3, taken from reference TRBV2 and TRBJ2-2): EPEVTQTPSHQVTQMGQEVILRCVPISNHLYFYWYRQILGQKVEFLVSFYNNEISEKSEIFDDQFSVERPDGSNFTLKIRSTKLEDSAMYFCADQAGTSGRTGELFFGEGSRLTVL.

The chain combines TRBV14 with TRBJ1-2, with D perhaps TRBD1 (5 bases). The CDR3 spans 13 residues. V was shortened by 2 bases and J by 6 bases, with 10 bases between the two germline ends. Germline-derived CDR1 and CDR2 are SGHDN and FVKESK. The CDR3 loop is CASSQLGVDGYTF. CDR3 DNA: TGTGCCAGCAGCCAATTAGGGGTAGATGGCTACACCTTC. Filled out from reference TRBV14 and TRBJ1-2, the complete variable domain reads EAGVTQFPSHSVIEKGQTVTLRCDPISGHDNLYWYRRVMGKEIKFLLHFVKESKQDESGMPNNRFLAERTGGTYSTLKVQPAELEDSGVYFCASSQLGVDGYTFGSGTRLTVV.

The chain has TRBV11-3 and TRBJ2-7, with unresolved D. This CDR3 comprises 12 residues. Germline V lookup: CDR1 SGHNT, CDR2 YENEEA. V gave up 5 bases and J gave up 2 bases, with 7 bases separating them. CDR3 amino acids: CASSRGPYEQYF. In DNA, the CDR3 is TGTGCCAGCAGCAGAGGTCCCTACGAGCAGTACTTC.

This chain joins TRBV18 and TRBJ1-2, with TRBD1 identical over 7 bases. Germline-derived CDR1 and CDR2 are KGHSH and LQKENI. The ends lost 0 bases at V and 7 bases at J; junction bases unmatched: 11. The length of the CDR3 is 16 residues. The chain's CDR3 is CASSPPRGPVRPGYTF. The CDR3 DNA sequence: TGTGCCAGCTCACCACCGAGGGGGCCCGTGCGCCCTGGCTACACCTTC. The full variable domain, rest sourced from reference TRBV18 and TRBJ1-2, is NAGVMQNPRHLVRRRGQEARLRCSPMKGHSHVYWYRQLPEEGLKFMVYLQKENIIDESGMPKERFSAEFPKEGPSILRIQQVVRGDSAAYFCASSPPRGPVRPGYTFGSGTRLTVV.

The chain has TRBV19 and TRBJ2-3, with D maybe TRBD2 (7 bases). The ends were cut back, 4 bases at V and 0 bases at J, with 11 bases in the middle. Germline CDR1 reads LNHDA; CDR2 reads SQIVND (reference sequence). CDR3 size: 15 residues. CDR3 sequence reads: CASSSRGASTDTQYF. The CDR3 bases are TGTGCCAGTAGTAGTCGGGGGGCTAGCACAGATACGCAGTATTTT.

The chain carries TRBV5-1 and TRBJ2-2; 9 bases are shared with TRBD2. V was pared by 2 bases and J by 0 bases, with 5 bases of the junction left unmatched. The germline V gene has CDR1 SGHRS and CDR2 YFSETQ. The CDR3 is made up of 17 amino acids. The CDR3 spells CASSLLAGGANTGELFF. The CDR3 coding sequence is TGCGCCAGCAGCTTACTAGCGGGCGGTGCGAACACCGGGGAGCTGTTTTTT.

This clone was detected once. This CDR3 is CASTIGTAGNTIYF. As DNA, the CDR3 is TGTGCCAGCACCATCGGGACAGCTGGAAACACCATATATTTT. The rearrangement links TRBV7-9 to TRBJ1-3; 7 bases are a match to TRBD1. CDR1 is SEHNR and CDR2 is FQNEAQ in the germline V gene (reference sequence). This CDR3 contains 14 residues. V lost 7 bases, J lost 2 bases, and 5 bases stayed unmatched.